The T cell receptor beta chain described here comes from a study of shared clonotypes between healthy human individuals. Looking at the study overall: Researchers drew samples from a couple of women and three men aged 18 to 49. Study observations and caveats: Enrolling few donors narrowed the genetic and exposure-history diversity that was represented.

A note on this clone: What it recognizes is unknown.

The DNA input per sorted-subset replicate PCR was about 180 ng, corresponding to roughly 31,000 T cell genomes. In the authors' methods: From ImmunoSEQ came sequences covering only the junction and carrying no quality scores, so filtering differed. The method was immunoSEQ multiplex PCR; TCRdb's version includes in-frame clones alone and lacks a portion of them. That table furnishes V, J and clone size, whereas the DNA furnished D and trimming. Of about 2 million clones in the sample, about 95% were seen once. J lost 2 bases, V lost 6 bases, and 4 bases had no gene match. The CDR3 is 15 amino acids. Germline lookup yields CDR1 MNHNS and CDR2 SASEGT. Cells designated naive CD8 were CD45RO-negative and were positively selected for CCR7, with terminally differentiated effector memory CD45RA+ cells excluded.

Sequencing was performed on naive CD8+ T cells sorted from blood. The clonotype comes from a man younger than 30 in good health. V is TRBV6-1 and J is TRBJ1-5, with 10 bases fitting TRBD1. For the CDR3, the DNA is TGTGCCAGCAGCCGGACAGGGGGTGGCAATCAGCCCCAGCATTTT. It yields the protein CASSRTGGGNQPQHF.